This T cell receptor beta chain came from a study of T cell repertoires in cytomegalovirus infection. The overall study: Public signatures in TCR beta pointed to CMV infection and matching HLA type.

General study points: The ex vivo response was dominated by HLA-C-restricted CMV-specific TCR beta clonotypes.

TCRdb re-analysed the reads in MiXCR, keeping a single row per CDR3 protein. Among fewer than 300,000 distinct CDR3 sequences listed, about 25% were seen once. The CDR3 is made up of 15 amino acids. CDR1 and CDR2 from the germline V gene are KGHSH and LQKENI. Trimming removed 0 bases from V and 4 bases from J; junction bases left unmatched: 2. Comments on this clonotype: Its cognate antigen is unknown.

Sequencing input: PBMCs. The rearrangement links TRBV18 to TRBJ2-5; 10 nucleotides line up with TRBD2. This clonotype originated in a human donor in good health (CMV status not recorded). Some clones in this sample may be carry-over from other donors' samples. CDR3 sequence: CASSPPSSGGETQYF. CDR3 bases: TGTGCCAGCTCACCACCTTCTAGCGGGGGAGAGACCCAGTACTTC.